This TCR beta chain originates from a study of low-dose radiotherapy and immunotherapy resistance in tumors. About the study: A total of 13 Gy over 26 weeks was given to Cohort 2 as 1 Gy per fraction every two weeks.

Both TCRalpha and TCRbeta chains were reverse transcribed with V-gene-specific primers. A constant-region primer paired with the V-primer adapter amplified TCRs over about 20 PCR cycles. Via MiXCR, TCRdb re-called the reads, giving one row per CDR3 protein. The sample contains some 100,000 distinct CDR3 sequences, roughly 20% of which appear only once. CDR3 length: 16 residues. The V end lost 4 bases, the J end lost 5 bases, and 18 bases lay between the germline ends. Looked up from germline, CDR1 is MGHRA and CDR2 is YSYEKL. This clonotype was counted ten times or more. Time point meaning: after trial treatment. This sample's treatment: LDRT plus nivolumab, ipilimumab, low-dose cyclophosphamide and aspirin (RACIN trial). Advanced solid tumors lacking tumor-infiltrating lymphocytes were present in eligible patients.

J is TRBJ1-3 and V is TRBV4-1; TRBD1 might be the D (5 bases). This specimen was PBMCs, taken after low-dose radiotherapy plus immunotherapy. The clonotype originates from a female donor with ovarian cancer. DNA of the CDR3: TGCGCCAGCAGCCCCGGTCGAGGGGACCCTAGAAACACCATATATTTT. It codes for CASSPGRGDPRNTIYF.